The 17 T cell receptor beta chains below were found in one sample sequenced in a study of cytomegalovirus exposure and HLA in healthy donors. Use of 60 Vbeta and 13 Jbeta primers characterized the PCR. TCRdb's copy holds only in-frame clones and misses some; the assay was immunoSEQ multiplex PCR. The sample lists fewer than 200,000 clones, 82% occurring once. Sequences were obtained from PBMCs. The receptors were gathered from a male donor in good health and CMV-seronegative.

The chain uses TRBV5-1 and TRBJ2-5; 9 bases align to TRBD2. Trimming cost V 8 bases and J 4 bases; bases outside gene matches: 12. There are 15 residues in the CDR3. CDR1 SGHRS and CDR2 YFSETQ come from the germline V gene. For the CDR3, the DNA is TGCGCCAGTGGCGTAGCGGGAGAATTAGGAGAGACCCAGTACTTC. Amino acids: CASGVAGELGETQYF.

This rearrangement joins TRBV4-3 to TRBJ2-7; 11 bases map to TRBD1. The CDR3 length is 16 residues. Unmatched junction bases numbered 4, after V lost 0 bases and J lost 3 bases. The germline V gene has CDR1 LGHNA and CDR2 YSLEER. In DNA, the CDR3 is TGCGCCAGCAGCCAAGATCGCGGGACAGGGGGCTACGAGCAGTACTTC. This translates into CASSQDRGTGGYEQYF.

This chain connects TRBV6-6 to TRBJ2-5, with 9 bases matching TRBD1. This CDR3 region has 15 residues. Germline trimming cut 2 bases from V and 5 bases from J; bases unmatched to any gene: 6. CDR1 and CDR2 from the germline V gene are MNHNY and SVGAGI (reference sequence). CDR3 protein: CASSYPTGGGETQYF. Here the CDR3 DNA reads TGTGCCAGCAGTTACCCCACAGGGGGCGGTGAGACCCAGTACTTC.

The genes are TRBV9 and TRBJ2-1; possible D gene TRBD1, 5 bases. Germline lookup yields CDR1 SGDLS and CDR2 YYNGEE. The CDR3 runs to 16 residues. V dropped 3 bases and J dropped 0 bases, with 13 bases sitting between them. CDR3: CASSDSGHGSYNEQFF. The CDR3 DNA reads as TGTGCCAGCAGCGATTCCGGACACGGCTCCTACAATGAGCAGTTCTTC.

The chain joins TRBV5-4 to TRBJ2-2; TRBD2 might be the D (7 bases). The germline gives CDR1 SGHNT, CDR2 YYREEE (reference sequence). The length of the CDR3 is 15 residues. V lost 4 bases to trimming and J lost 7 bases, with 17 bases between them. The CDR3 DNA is TGTGCCAGCAGCCAGGGAGGGGGTTGGGTCGGGGAGCTGTTTTTT. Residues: CASSQGGGWVGELFF.

CDR3 sequence reads: CASSANYEQYF. The CDR3 nucleotides are TGCGCCAGCAGCGCTAACTACGAGCAGTACTTC. This chain uses TRBV5-1 with TRBJ2-7; D is undetermined. Trimming left V 4 bases short and J 3 bases short, with 5 bases between. Germline CDR1 reads SGHRS; CDR2 reads YFSETQ. The CDR3 has 11 amino acids.

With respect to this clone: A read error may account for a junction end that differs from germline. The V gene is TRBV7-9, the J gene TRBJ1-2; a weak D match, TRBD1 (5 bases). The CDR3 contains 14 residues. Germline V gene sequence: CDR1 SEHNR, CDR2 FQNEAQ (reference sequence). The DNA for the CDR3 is TGTTCCAGCAGCTACGGGACTGAAGTTTATGGCTACACCTTC. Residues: CSSSYGTEVYGYTF.

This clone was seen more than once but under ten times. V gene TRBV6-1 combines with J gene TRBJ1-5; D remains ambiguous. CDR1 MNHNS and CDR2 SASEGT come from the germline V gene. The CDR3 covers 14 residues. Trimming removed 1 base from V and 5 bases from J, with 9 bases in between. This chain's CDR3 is CASSEVITHQPQHF. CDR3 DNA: TGTGCCAGCAGTGAAGTAATCACACATCAGCCCCAGCATTTT.

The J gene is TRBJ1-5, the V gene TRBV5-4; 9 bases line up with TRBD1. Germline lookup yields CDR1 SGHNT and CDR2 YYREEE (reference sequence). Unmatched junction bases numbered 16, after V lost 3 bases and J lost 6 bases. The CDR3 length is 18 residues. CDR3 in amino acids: CASSSYSAGQGTSQPQHF. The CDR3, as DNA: TGTGCCAGCAGCTCCTATTCAGCGGGACAGGGAACTTCTCAGCCCCAGCATTTT. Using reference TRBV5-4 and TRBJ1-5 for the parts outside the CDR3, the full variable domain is ETGVTQSPTHLIKTRGQQVTLRCSSQSGHNTVSWYQQALGQGPQFIFQYYREEENGRGNFPPRFSGLQFPNYSSELNVNALELDDSALYLCASSSYSAGQGTSQPQHFGDGTRLSIL.

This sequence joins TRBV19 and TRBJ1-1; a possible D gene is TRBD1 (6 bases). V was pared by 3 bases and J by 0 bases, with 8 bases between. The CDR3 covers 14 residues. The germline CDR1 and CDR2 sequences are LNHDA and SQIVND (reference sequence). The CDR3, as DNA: TGTGCCAGTAGTATTGGACAGATGAACACTGAAGCTTTCTTT. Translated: CASSIGQMNTEAFF.

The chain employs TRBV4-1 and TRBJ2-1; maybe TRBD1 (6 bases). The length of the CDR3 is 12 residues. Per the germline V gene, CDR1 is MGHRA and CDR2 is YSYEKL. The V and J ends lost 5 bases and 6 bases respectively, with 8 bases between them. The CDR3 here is CASSGGPNEQFF. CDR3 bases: TGCGCCAGCAGCGGGGGCCCCAATGAGCAGTTCTTC.

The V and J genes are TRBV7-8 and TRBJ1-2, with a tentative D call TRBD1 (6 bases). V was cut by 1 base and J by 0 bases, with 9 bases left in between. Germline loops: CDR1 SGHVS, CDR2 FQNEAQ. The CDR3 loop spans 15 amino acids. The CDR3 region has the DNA TGTGCCAGCAGCTTAGGAGGGGGTACTAACTATGGCTACACCTTC. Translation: CASSLGGGTNYGYTF. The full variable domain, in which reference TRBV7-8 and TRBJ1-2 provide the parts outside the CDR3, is GAGVSQSPRYKVAKRGQDVALRCDPISGHVSLFWYQQALGQGPEFLTYFQNEAQLDKSGLPSDRFFAERPEGSVSTLKIQRTQQEDSAVYLCASSLGGGTNYGYTFGSGTRLTVV.

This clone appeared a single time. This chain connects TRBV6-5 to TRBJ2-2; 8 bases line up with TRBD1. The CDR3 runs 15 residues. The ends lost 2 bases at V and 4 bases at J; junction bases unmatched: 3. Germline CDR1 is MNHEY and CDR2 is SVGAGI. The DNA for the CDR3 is TGTGCCAGCAGTTACCAGGGGGCGGTCACCGGGGAGCTGTTTTTT. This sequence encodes CASSYQGAVTGELFF.

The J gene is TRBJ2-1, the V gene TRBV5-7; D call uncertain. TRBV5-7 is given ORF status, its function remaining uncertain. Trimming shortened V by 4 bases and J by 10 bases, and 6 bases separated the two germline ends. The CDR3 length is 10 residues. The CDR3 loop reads CASSPREQFF. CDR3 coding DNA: TGTGCCAGCAGCCCCCGGGAGCAGTTCTTC.

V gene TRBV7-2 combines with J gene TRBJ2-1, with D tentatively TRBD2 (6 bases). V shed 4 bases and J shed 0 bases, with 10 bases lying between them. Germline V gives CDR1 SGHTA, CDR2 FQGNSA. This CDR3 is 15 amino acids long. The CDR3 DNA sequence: TGTGCCAGCAGCTCTTCGCGGGGCTCCTACAATGAGCAGTTCTTC. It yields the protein CASSSSRGSYNEQFF.

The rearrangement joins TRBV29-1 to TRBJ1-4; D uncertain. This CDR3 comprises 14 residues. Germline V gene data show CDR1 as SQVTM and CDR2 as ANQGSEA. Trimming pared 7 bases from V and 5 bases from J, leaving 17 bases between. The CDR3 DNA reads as TGCAGCGCCTCATCGGATAGCAAAAATGAAAAACTGTTTTTT. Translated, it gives CSASSDSKNEKLFF.

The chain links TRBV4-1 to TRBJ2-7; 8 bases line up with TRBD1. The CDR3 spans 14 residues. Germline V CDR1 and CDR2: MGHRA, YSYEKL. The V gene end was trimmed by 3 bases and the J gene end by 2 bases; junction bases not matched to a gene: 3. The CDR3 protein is CASSQPGGTYEQYF. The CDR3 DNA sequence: TGCGCCAGCAGCCAGCCAGGGGGCACCTACGAGCAGTACTTC.